This T cell receptor beta chain was profiled in a study of shared clonotypes between healthy human individuals. Regarding the study as a whole: Between a few donors, naive CD4 clonotypes were shared at a level of around 4.9%. Naive subsets tended to show greater estimated richness than memory subsets.

This CDR3 has 16 amino acids. Germline loops: CDR1 SGHTA, CDR2 FQGNSA. Concerning this clone itself: The antigen is unknown. One end of the junction does not line up with germline, which may come from a read error.

Each of the donors was a healthy adult who was HIV-negative and had not had a recent acute infection or vaccination. The donors, all of them Caucasian adults, lived in Nashville, Tennessee. Assay: immunoSEQ multiplex PCR; the TCRdb copy retains only in-frame clones and omits some. The table shows fewer than 3 million clones, with around 90% occurring only once. Material: naive CD4+ T cells from PBMCs. The subset here: CD45RA+ positively selected. The clonotype was recovered from a man younger than 35 in good health. Some clones in this sample may be carry-over from other donors' samples. The rearrangement joins TRBV7-2 to TRBJ2-1; 8 bases are shared with TRBD2. The CDR3 region has the DNA TGTGCCAGCAGCCTAGCTAGCGGGTACCCCTACAATGAGCAGTTCTTC. It encodes CASSLASGYPYNEQFF.